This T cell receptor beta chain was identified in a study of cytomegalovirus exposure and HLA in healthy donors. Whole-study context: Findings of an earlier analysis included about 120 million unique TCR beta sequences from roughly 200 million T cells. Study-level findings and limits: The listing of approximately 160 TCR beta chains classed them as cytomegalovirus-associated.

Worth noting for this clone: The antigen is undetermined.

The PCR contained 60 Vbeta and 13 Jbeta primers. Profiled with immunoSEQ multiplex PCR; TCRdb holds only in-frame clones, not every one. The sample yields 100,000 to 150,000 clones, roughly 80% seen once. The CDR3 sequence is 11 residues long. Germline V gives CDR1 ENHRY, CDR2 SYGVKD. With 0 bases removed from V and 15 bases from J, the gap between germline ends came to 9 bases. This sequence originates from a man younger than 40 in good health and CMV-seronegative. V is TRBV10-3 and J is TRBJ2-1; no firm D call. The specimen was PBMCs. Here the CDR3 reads CAISESGTGFF. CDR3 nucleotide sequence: TGTGCCATCAGTGAGTCGGGTACGGGGTTCTTC.